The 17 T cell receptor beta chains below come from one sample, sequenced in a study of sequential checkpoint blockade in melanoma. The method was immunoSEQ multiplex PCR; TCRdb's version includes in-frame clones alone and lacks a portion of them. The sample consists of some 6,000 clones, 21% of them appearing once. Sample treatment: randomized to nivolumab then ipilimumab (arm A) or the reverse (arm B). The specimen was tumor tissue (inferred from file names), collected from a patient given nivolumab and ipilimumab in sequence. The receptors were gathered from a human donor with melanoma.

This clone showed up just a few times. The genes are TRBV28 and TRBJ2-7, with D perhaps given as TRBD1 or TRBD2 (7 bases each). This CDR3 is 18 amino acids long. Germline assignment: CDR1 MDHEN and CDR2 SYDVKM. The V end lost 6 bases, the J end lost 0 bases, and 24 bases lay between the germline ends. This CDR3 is CASSSSGRGTAYSYEQYF. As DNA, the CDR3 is TGTGCCAGCAGCTCCTCCGGGCGGGGGACAGCTTACTCCTACGAGCAGTACTTC.

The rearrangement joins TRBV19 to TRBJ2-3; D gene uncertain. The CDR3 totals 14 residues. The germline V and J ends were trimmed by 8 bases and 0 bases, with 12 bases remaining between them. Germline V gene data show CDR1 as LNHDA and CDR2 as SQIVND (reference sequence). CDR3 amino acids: CASGTVKSTDTQYF. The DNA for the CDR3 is TGTGCCAGTGGCACGGTGAAGAGCACAGATACGCAGTATTTT.

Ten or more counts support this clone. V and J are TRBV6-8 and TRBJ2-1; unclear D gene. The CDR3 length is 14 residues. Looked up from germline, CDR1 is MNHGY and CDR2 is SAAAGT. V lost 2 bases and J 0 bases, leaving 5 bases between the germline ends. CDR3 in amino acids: CASSYLGSYNEQFF. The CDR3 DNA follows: TGTGCCAGCAGTTACCTTGGCTCCTACAATGAGCAGTTCTTC.

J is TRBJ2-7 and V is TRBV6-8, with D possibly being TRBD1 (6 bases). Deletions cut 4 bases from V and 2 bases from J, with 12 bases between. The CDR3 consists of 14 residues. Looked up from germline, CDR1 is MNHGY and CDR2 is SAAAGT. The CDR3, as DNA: TGTGCCAGCAGTTCCAACAGGGCACCCTACGAGCAGTACTTC. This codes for CASSSNRAPYEQYF.

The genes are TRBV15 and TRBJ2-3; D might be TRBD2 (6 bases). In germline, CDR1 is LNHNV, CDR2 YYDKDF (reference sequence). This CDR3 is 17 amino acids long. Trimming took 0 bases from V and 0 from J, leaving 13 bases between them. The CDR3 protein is CATSRDGTYGSTDTQYF. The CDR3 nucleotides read TGTGCCACCAGCAGAGATGGGACTTACGGGAGCACAGATACGCAGTATTTT.

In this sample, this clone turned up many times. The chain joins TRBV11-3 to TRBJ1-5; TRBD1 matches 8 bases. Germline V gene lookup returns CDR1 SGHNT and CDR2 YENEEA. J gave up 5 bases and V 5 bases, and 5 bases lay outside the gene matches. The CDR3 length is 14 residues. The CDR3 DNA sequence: TGTGCCAGCAGCCAGGACAGGGTTTATCAGCCCCAGCATTTT. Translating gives CASSQDRVYQPQHF.

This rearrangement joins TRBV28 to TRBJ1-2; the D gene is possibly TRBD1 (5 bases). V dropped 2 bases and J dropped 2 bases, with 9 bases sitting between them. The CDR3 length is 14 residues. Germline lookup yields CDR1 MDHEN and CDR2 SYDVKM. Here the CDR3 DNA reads TGTGCCAGCAGTTTAGGCGGGGGAAACTATGGCTACACCTTC. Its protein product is CASSLGGGNYGYTF.

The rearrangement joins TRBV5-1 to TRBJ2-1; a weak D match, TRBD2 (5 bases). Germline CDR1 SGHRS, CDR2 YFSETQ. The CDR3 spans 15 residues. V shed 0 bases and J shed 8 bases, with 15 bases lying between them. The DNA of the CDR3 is TGCGCCAGCAGCTTGGGAGGTCGGCTAGCTCATGAGCAGTTCTTC. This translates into CASSLGGRLAHEQFF.

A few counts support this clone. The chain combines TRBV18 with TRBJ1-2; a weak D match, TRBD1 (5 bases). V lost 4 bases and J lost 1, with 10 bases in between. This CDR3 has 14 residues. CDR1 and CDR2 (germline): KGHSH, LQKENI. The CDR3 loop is CASSRGDGNYGYTF. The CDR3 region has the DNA TGTGCCAGCTCACGGGGGGACGGTAACTATGGCTACACCTTC.

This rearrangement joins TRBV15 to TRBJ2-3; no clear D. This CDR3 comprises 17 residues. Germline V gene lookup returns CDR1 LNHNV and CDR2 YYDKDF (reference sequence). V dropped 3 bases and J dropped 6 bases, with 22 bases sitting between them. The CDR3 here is CATSSLHSARSRDTQYF. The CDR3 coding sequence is TGTGCCACCAGCAGCCTCCACTCCGCTAGAAGTCGCGATACGCAGTATTTT.

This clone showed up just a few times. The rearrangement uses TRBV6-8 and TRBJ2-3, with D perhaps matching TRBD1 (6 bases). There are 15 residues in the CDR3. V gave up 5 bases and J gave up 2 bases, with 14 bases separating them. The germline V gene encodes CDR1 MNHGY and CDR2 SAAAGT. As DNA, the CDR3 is TGTGCCAGCAGTCCACAGGGTGGTACCACAGATACGCAGTATTTT. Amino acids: CASSPQGGTTDTQYF.

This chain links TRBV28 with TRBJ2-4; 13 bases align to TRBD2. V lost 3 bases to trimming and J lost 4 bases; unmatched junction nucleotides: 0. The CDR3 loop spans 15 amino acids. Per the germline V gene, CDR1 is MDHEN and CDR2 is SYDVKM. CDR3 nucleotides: TGTGCCAGCAGTTTGGGACTAGCGGGAAAAAACATTCAGTACTTC. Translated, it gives CASSLGLAGKNIQYF.

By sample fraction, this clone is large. The CDR3 spells CASSIVGGLMGTEAFF. CDR3 nucleotides: TGTGCCAGTAGTATAGTTGGGGGTCTAATGGGCACTGAAGCTTTCTTT. The chain recombines TRBV19 with TRBJ1-1; D perhaps matches TRBD1 (5 bases). Trimming cost V 1 base and J 4 bases, with 16 bases left between them. The CDR3 totals 16 residues. Germline CDR1 is LNHDA and CDR2 is SQIVND (reference sequence).

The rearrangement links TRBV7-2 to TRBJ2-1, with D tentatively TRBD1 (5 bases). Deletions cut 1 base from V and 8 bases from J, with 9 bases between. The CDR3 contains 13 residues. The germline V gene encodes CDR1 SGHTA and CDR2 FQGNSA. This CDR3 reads CASSLVGAYEQFF. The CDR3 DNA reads TGTGCCAGCAGCTTAGTAGGGGCCTATGAGCAGTTCTTC.

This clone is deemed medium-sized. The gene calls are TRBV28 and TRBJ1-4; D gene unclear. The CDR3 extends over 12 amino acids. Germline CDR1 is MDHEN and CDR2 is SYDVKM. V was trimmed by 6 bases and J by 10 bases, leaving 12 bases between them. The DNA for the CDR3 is TGTGCCAGCAGCCTTCCCCGAGGAAAACTGTTTTTT. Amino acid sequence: CASSLPRGKLFF.

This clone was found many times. In DNA form, the CDR3 reads TGTGCCAGCAGCTTCGGTGGGGGGCCGGCTAACTATGGCTACACCTTC. It is translated as CASSFGGGPANYGYTF. The chain combines TRBV11-3 with TRBJ1-2, with D possibly being TRBD1 (6 bases). V lost 3 bases, J lost 0 bases, and 14 bases lay in between. Germline CDR1 SGHNT, CDR2 YENEEA. The CDR3 has 16 residues. The full variable domain, rest sourced from reference TRBV11-3 and TRBJ1-2, is EAGVVQSPRYKIIEKKQPVAFWCNPISGHNTLYWYLQNLGQGPELLIRYENEEAVDDSQLPKDRFSAERLKGVDSTLKIQPAELGDSAVYLCASSFGGGPANYGYTFGSGTRLTVV.

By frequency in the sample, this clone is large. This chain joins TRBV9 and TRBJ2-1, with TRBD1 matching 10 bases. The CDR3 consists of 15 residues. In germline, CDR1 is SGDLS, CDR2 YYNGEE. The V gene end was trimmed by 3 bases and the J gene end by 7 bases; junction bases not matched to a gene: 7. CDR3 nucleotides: TGTGCCAGCAGCGCCTGGACAGGGGGTTATAATGAGCAGTTCTTC. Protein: CASSAWTGGYNEQFF.